This entry lists 26 T cell receptor beta chains sequenced from one sample in a study of OX40 agonist ivuxolimab in advanced cancers. The assay was immunoSEQ multiplex PCR, and TCRdb's table has in-frame clones only and misses some. The table shows over 14,000 clones, with about 84% occurring only once. Here the sequenced sample was CD4+ or CD8+ T cells sorted from blood, taken in a trial of the OX40 agonist ivuxolimab. The origin of the receptors is an adult with an advanced solid tumor such as melanoma, head and neck, liver or kidney cancer.

This rearrangement joins TRBV2 to TRBJ2-1, with D possibly TRBD2 on 6 matching bases. The V end was cut by 5 bases, the J end by 7 bases, with 12 bases between. This CDR3 region has 13 residues. Per germline, CDR1 SNHLY and CDR2 FYNNEI. The CDR3 region has the DNA TGTGCCAGCAGTACGGGAGTAGGGAATGAGCAGTTCTTC. This sequence encodes CASSTGVGNEQFF.

This sequence joins TRBV7-9 and TRBJ1-4, with D tentatively TRBD1 (6 bases). This CDR3 is 16 amino acids long. Germline CDR1 is SEHNR and CDR2 is FQNEAQ (reference sequence). V lost 2 bases, J lost 8 bases, and 18 bases lay in between. CDR3 sequence (DNA): TGTGCCAGCAGCTTATCAGCAGGGGACGGAGACGAAAAACTGTTTTTT. The encoded protein is CASSLSAGDGDEKLFF.

The rearrangement joins TRBV27 to TRBJ2-2; TRBD2 agrees at 13 bases. V was pared by 6 bases and J by 7 bases, with 14 bases of the junction left unmatched. The CDR3 is 18 residues long. Germline V gives CDR1 MNHEY, CDR2 SMNVEV (reference sequence). The CDR3 region is CASRPPTGLAGWVGELFF. CDR3 nucleotides: TGTGCCAGCAGACCCCCCACGGGACTAGCGGGATGGGTCGGGGAGCTGTTTTTT.

The J gene is TRBJ2-3, the V gene TRBV5-4; TRBD2 matches 7 bases. The V segment lost 4 bases and the J segment 4 bases; nucleotides outside the gene matches: 12. The CDR3 totals 16 residues. CDR1 and CDR2 from the germline V gene are SGHNT and YYREEE (reference sequence). The CDR3 reads CASSRREGPIADTQYF. CDR3 DNA: TGTGCCAGCAGCAGGAGGGAGGGCCCGATCGCAGATACGCAGTATTTT.

This clone counts as medium-sized. The rearrangement uses TRBV7-3 and TRBJ2-1, with a possible D match to TRBD1 (6 bases). Between the trimmed V and J ends, which lost 2 bases and 9 bases, there was a span of 14 bases. Germline V CDR1 and CDR2: SGHTA, FQGTGA. The CDR3 runs 14 residues. The CDR3 DNA is TGTGCCAGCAGCTTACATCAGGGGTCGAGTGAGCAGTTCTTC. Translation: CASSLHQGSSEQFF.

V gene TRBV5-4 combines with J gene TRBJ2-3; 10 positions agree with TRBD2. Germline V gene sequence: CDR1 SGHNT, CDR2 YYREEE (reference sequence). The CDR3 covers 16 residues. Trimming cost V 3 bases and J 4 bases; bases outside gene matches: 8. The CDR3 spells CASSSSLAGDPDTQYF. Here the CDR3 DNA reads TGTGCCAGCAGCTCTTCCCTAGCGGGAGATCCAGATACGCAGTATTTT.

The J gene is TRBJ2-1, the V gene TRBV7-3; maybe TRBD2 (6 bases). The CDR3 extends over 14 amino acids. Germline V lookup: CDR1 SGHTA, CDR2 FQGTGA. The V and J ends lost 2 bases and 5 bases respectively, with 10 bases between them. The CDR3 sequence: CASSLEGRHNEQFF. The CDR3 bases are TGTGCCAGCAGCTTAGAAGGGAGGCACAATGAGCAGTTCTTC.

V gene TRBV5-4 combines with J gene TRBJ2-5, with TRBD1 matching over 9 bases. Germline V CDR1 and CDR2: SGHNT, YYREEE (reference sequence). CDR3 length: 17 residues. The ends lost 0 bases at V and 0 bases at J; junction bases unmatched: 6. CDR3 in DNA: TGTGCCAGCAGCTTGGAACCGACAGGGGGGTACCAAGAGACCCAGTACTTC. Residues: CASSLEPTGGYQETQYF.

In its sample, this clone ranks as medium-sized (0.01 to 0.1%). This rearrangement joins TRBV19 to TRBJ1-5; 8 bases align to TRBD1. Losses at the gene ends were 3 bases for V and 4 bases for J; bases not matched to a gene: 5. The CDR3 is 15 residues long. Per germline, CDR1 LNHDA and CDR2 SQIVND (reference sequence). The DNA for the CDR3 is TGTGCCAGTAGTATGGCAGGGGGCTATAATCAGCCCCAGCATTTT. This gives the protein CASSMAGGYNQPQHF. Looking up the rest from reference TRBV19 and TRBJ1-5 gives the full variable domain: DGGITQSPKYLFRKEGQNVTLSCEQNLNHDAMYWYRQDPGQGLRLIYYSQIVNDFQKGDIAEGYSVSREKKESFPLTVTSAQKNPTAFYLCASSMAGGYNQPQHFGDGTRLSIL.

The J gene is TRBJ1-3, the V gene TRBV6-5; D gene ambiguous. This CDR3 region has 11 residues. The germline V gene encodes CDR1 MNHEY and CDR2 SVGAGI. V was shortened by 8 bases and J by 4 bases, with 6 bases between the two germline ends. CDR3 nucleotide sequence: TGTGCCAGCCTGACAGGAAACACCATATATTTT. This translates into CASLTGNTIYF.

This clone has only a few counts. The V call is TRBV30, the J call TRBJ2-2; D remains ambiguous. V gave up 0 bases and J gave up 6 bases, with 5 bases separating them. CDR1 is GTSNPN, CDR2 SVGIG, per germline (reference sequence). CDR3 size: 12 residues. CDR3 amino acids: CAWSVRSGELFF. Written as DNA, the CDR3 is TGTGCCTGGAGTGTAAGATCCGGGGAGCTGTTTTTT.

In this sample, this clone turned up once. The chain links TRBV19 to TRBJ1-5; 7 nucleotides agree with TRBD1. J lost 7 bases, V lost 10 bases, and 10 bases had no gene match. Germline CDR1 and CDR2: LNHDA and SQIVND (reference sequence). The CDR3 sequence is 13 residues long. The CDR3 DNA sequence: TGTGCCACCCAGACAGGGTATGGACAGCCCCAGCATTTT. Its protein product is CATQTGYGQPQHF.

The J gene is TRBJ2-7, the V gene TRBV7-9; 10 bases are shared with TRBD1. The germline V gene has CDR1 SEHNR and CDR2 FQNEAQ (reference sequence). This CDR3 comprises 16 residues. Trimming removed 4 bases from V and 4 bases from J; junction bases left unmatched: 10. The CDR3 DNA sequence: TGTGCCAGCAGCTCGCAACCCCGGACAGGGGGTTACGAGCAGTACTTC. Protein sequence: CASSSQPRTGGYEQYF.

The CDR3: CASSLKGTYGYTF. The CDR3 nucleotides are TGTGCCAGCAGCTTAAAGGGAACATATGGCTACACCTTC. V is TRBV7-9 and J is TRBJ1-2; D is ambiguous. The germline V gene has CDR1 SEHNR and CDR2 FQNEAQ (reference sequence). This CDR3 region has 13 residues. V was trimmed by 2 bases and J by 5 bases, leaving 9 bases between them.

The chain carries TRBV7-6 and TRBJ2-3; 10 bases line up with TRBD2. Germline V CDR1 and CDR2: SGHVS, FNYEAQ. This CDR3 comprises 15 residues. J gave up 1 base and V 5 bases, and 3 bases lay outside the gene matches. CDR3 nucleotides: TGTGCCAGCAGCCACACTAGCGGGGGCACAGATACGCAGTATTTT. Protein: CASSHTSGGTDTQYF.

J is TRBJ2-1 and V is TRBV7-9; 11 bases map to TRBD2. Trimming took 5 bases from V and 0 from J; bases not matched to a gene: 9. CDR3 size: 18 residues. Germline values: CDR1 SEHNR, CDR2 FQNEAQ (reference sequence). The CDR3 sequence: CASSQLAGGLSSYNEQFF. As DNA, the CDR3 is TGTGCCAGCAGCCAATTAGCGGGAGGGCTCAGCTCCTACAATGAGCAGTTCTTC.

V gene TRBV4-3 combines with J gene TRBJ2-1; 10 nucleotides align to TRBD2. This CDR3 is 16 amino acids long. Trimming at V came to 1 base and at J to 8 bases, leaving 8 bases not matched to a gene. Germline V CDR1 and CDR2: LGHNA, YSLEER. CDR3 in DNA: TGCGCCAGCAGCCAAGGAGCGGGAGGGGGGCAGCATGAGCAGTTCTTC. It codes for CASSQGAGGGQHEQFF.

Turning to this clone: This may arise from a read error, as a much more abundant clone is one base away. The chain recombines TRBV9 with TRBJ1-1; D possibly corresponds to TRBD1 (6 bases). V was clipped by 4 bases and J by 3 bases, with 16 bases between them. The CDR3 spans 15 residues. Germline V CDR1 and CDR2: SGDLS, YYNGEE. CDR3 sequence: CASSPPRGGDTEAFF. The CDR3, as DNA: TGTGCCAGCAGCCCTCCGAGAGGGGGGGACACTGAAGCTTTCTTT.

In its sample, this clone was seen a few times. The chain recombines TRBV27 with TRBJ2-1; the D gene is possibly TRBD2 (6 bases). Germline V gene sequence: CDR1 MNHEY, CDR2 SMNVEV (reference sequence). This CDR3 comprises 16 residues. V was clipped by 3 bases and J by 2 bases, with 14 bases between them. The DNA of the CDR3 is TGTGCCAGCAGTTTCGTATCCGGGAGCCCCTACAATGAGCAGTTCTTC. Its protein is CASSFVSGSPYNEQFF.

This clone was seen only once. This chain connects TRBV27 to TRBJ2-7, with 7 positions matching TRBD2. Germline lookup yields CDR1 MNHEY and CDR2 SMNVEV (reference sequence). The V and J ends lost 7 bases and 6 bases, in that order; junction bases with no gene match: 6. The CDR3 extends over 12 amino acids. CDR3 bases: TGTGCCAGCACCCCGGGGGGTGGCGAGCAGTACTTC. It yields the protein CASTPGGGEQYF.

The chain links TRBV9 to TRBJ1-5; no reliable D call. With 0 bases removed from V and 0 bases from J, the gap between germline ends came to 7 bases. Germline-derived CDR1 and CDR2 are SGDLS and YYNGEE. CDR3 length: 15 residues. CDR3 nucleotide sequence: TGTGCCAGCAGCGTAGGCGGGTATAGCAATCAGCCCCAGCATTTT. It translates to CASSVGGYSNQPQHF. The full variable domain, completed using reference TRBV9 and TRBJ1-5, is DSGVTQTPKHLITATGQRVTLRCSPRSGDLSVYWYQQSLDQGLQFLIQYYNGEERAKGNILERFSAQQFPDLHSELNLSSLELGDSALYFCASSVGGYSNQPQHFGDGTRLSIL.

V and J are TRBV19 and TRBJ2-1, with 11 bases that match TRBD2. Per germline, CDR1 LNHDA and CDR2 SQIVND (reference sequence). The length of the CDR3 is 15 residues. Trimming removed 5 bases from V and 4 bases from J; junction bases left unmatched: 4. CDR3: CASSLTSGNYNEQFF. The DNA of the CDR3 is TGTGCCAGTAGTTTGACTAGCGGGAATTACAATGAGCAGTTCTTC.

This clone is medium-sized. This chain connects TRBV5-6 to TRBJ1-3; D gene ambiguous. V was cut by 4 bases and J by 0 bases, with 17 bases left in between. The germline gives CDR1 SGHDT, CDR2 YYEEEE. CDR3 length: 17 residues. The CDR3 loop reads CASSRPFLTDSGNTIYF. In DNA form, the CDR3 reads TGTGCCAGCAGCCGCCCCTTTCTGACGGACTCTGGAAACACCATATATTTT. Complete variable domain (other parts from reference TRBV5-6 and TRBJ1-3): DAGVTQSPTHLIKTRGQQVTLRCSPKSGHDTVSWYQQALGQGPQFIFQYYEEEERQRGNFPDRFSGHQFPNYSSELNVNALLLGDSALYLCASSRPFLTDSGNTIYFGEGSWLTVV.

This clone was counted between two and nine times. The rearrangement uses TRBV9 and TRBJ2-1; TRBD1 might be the D (6 bases). CDR1 and CDR2 from the germline V gene are SGDLS and YYNGEE. V was trimmed by 0 bases and J by 6 bases, leaving 10 bases between them. CDR3 length: 14 residues. The CDR3 coding sequence is TGTGCCAGCAGCGTAGCGACAGGAGGCAATGAGCAGTTCTTC. Residues: CASSVATGGNEQFF.

This chain links TRBV9 with TRBJ2-1; TRBD1 might be the D (6 bases). V lost 3 bases and J 6 bases, leaving 10 bases between the germline ends. CDR1 SGDLS and CDR2 YYNGEE come from the germline V gene. The CDR3 totals 13 residues. CDR3 sequence (DNA): TGTGCCAGCAGCGCAGGGGATTTCAATGAGCAGTTCTTC. Translating gives CASSAGDFNEQFF. The full variable domain, in which reference TRBV9 and TRBJ2-1 provide the parts outside the CDR3, is DSGVTQTPKHLITATGQRVTLRCSPRSGDLSVYWYQQSLDQGLQFLIQYYNGEERAKGNILERFSAQQFPDLHSELNLSSLELGDSALYFCASSAGDFNEQFFGPGTRLTVL.

This chain uses TRBV6-5 with TRBJ2-7; tentatively, D is TRBD1 (7 bases). This CDR3 has 15 amino acids. Per the germline V gene, CDR1 is MNHEY and CDR2 is SVGAGI. Trimming pared 7 bases from V and 2 bases from J, leaving 18 bases between. In DNA, the CDR3 is TGTGCCAGCACCCGGGGGACAGCCATGGCCTACGAGCAGTACTTC. This translates into CASTRGTAMAYEQYF.